This passage covers 12 T cell receptor beta chains from one sample sequenced in a study of T cells in Graves' hyperthyroidism and ophthalmopathy (dated by TCRdb to about 2019). The protocol used for the library was multiplex PCR. Sequencing instrument: Illumina HiSeq 2000. TCR beta CDR3 regions were amplified from RNA transcripts. The TCR CDR3 was subjected to a first round of RT-PCR using the HTBI primer set and the Qiagen OneStep RT-PCR kit. The public reads were reprocessed in TCRdb via fastp at Q25 and MiXCR, keeping in-frame beta chains. Each record represents a unique CDR3 protein, reported with the most common genes and DNA among its rows. In all, the sample holds some 490,000 distinct CDR3 sequences, and less than 25% of those were seen once. The top ten hold 45% to 50% of the sample. The sequenced sample consisted of blood. The receptors were sampled from a woman aged 70-85 years with Graves' ophthalmopathy.

This clonotype was counted many times. The chain employs TRBV2 and TRBJ2-7; D remains unclear. The CDR3 loop spans 12 amino acids. Germline lookup yields CDR1 SNHLY and CDR2 FYNNEI. The germline V and J ends were trimmed by 3 bases and 4 bases, with 7 bases remaining between them. CDR3 region: CASSDPPYEQYF. The CDR3 DNA reads as TGTGCCAGCAGTGATCCCCCGTACGAGCAGTACTTC.

This clonotype was detected a few times. V is TRBV6-5 and J is TRBJ2-4; no firm D call. Per germline, CDR1 MNHEY and CDR2 SVGAGI. The V and J ends lost 0 bases and 0 bases respectively, with 9 bases between them. This CDR3 spans 16 amino acids. As DNA, the CDR3 is TGTGCCAGCAGTTACTCAAGGGAATTAGCCAAAAACATTCAGTACTTC. Protein: CASSYSRELAKNIQYF.

This clonotype was seen only a few times. V usage is TRBV5-6 and J usage is TRBJ2-3; TRBD2 matches at 7 bases. This CDR3 comprises 14 residues. The germline gives CDR1 SGHDT, CDR2 YYEEEE. V gave up 4 bases and J gave up 3 bases; unmatched junction bases: 5. The CDR3 loop is CASSPRTRTDTQYF. The CDR3 DNA sequence: TGTGCCAGCAGCCCCCGGACTAGGACAGATACGCAGTATTTT. Variable domain in full (rest from reference TRBV5-6 and TRBJ2-3): DAGVTQSPTHLIKTRGQQVTLRCSPKSGHDTVSWYQQALGQGPQFIFQYYEEEERQRGNFPDRFSGHQFPNYSSELNVNALLLGDSALYLCASSPRTRTDTQYFGPGTRLTVL.

The chain couples TRBV5-1 to TRBJ2-1, with D tentatively TRBD2 (5 bases). CDR3 length: 16 residues. Trimming shortened V by 0 bases and J by 5 bases, and 15 bases separated the two germline ends. Germline V gives CDR1 SGHRS, CDR2 YFSETQ. In DNA, the CDR3 is TGCGCCAGCAGCTTGGTTAGAGGGTGGGTCGACAATGAGCAGTTCTTC. Its protein product is CASSLVRGWVDNEQFF. Looking up the rest from reference TRBV5-1 and TRBJ2-1 gives the full variable domain: KAGVTQTPRYLIKTRGQQVTLSCSPISGHRSVSWYQQTPGQGLQFLFEYFSETQRNKGNFPGRFSGRQFSNSRSEMNVSTLELGDSALYLCASSLVRGWVDNEQFFGPGTRLTVL.

About this clonotype: The junction and the germline gene differ at one end; a read error may be behind it. The CDR3 DNA follows: TGTGCTAGCAGTACAGGGGGCGCAGAGACCCAGTACTTC. Encoded protein: CASSTGGAETQYF. The J gene is TRBJ2-5, the V gene TRBV7-7; 9 nucleotides line up with TRBD1. This CDR3 is built from 13 residues. Germline V gene lookup returns CDR1 SSHAT and CDR2 FNYEAQ (reference sequence).

This clonotype was observed a few times. The CDR3 spells CASSPALGRTEAFF. CDR3 nucleotides: TGTGCCAGCTCACCGGCCCTCGGCAGGACTGAAGCTTTCTTT. This chain uses TRBV18 with TRBJ1-1; D gene unclear. Germline V CDR1 and CDR2: KGHSH, LQKENI. The germline V and J ends were trimmed by 3 bases and 5 bases, with 13 bases remaining between them. The CDR3 totals 14 residues.

On this clonotype itself: The junction departs from germline at one end; a sequencing error may be responsible. The V call is TRBV12-3 or TRBV12-4, the J call TRBJ2-3, with 11 bases identical to TRBD2. This CDR3 is 17 amino acids long. The CDR3: CASNLAGGPSSTDTQYF. The CDR3 DNA sequence: TGTGCCAGCAATTTAGCGGGAGGGCCTTCTAGCACAGATACGCAGTATTTT.

The V and J genes are TRBV24-1 and TRBJ1-6; TRBD1 agrees at 8 bases. The CDR3 is 11 residues long. The junction had 5 bases not matched to a gene; V was cut back by 10 bases and J by 13 bases. The germline V gene has CDR1 KGHDR and CDR2 SFDVKD. CDR3 region: CATGTGSPLHF. In DNA form, the CDR3 reads TGTGCCACTGGGACAGGCTCCCCCCTCCACTTT.

This sequence joins TRBV7-9 and TRBJ2-1, with D uncertain. The germline gives CDR1 SEHNR, CDR2 FQNEAQ (reference sequence). V gave up 2 bases and J gave up 7 bases, with 9 bases separating them. The CDR3 runs to 13 residues. As DNA, the CDR3 is TGTGCCAGCAGCTTACGAGTCCGGAATGAGCAGTTCTTC. It is translated as CASSLRVRNEQFF.

This clonotype was seen a handful of times. The chain joins TRBV6-1 to TRBJ1-5; 12 bases agree with TRBD1. The CDR3 runs 16 residues. The V gene end was trimmed by 5 bases and the J gene end by 4 bases; junction bases not matched to a gene: 6. CDR1 is MNHNS, CDR2 SASEGT, per germline. Here the CDR3 DNA reads TGTGCCAGCAGTTCCGGGACAGGGGGCGCGAATCAGCCCCAGCATTTT. This codes for CASSSGTGGANQPQHF.

This clonotype was recorded a few times. V usage is TRBV19 and J usage is TRBJ1-1; D ambiguous. V was trimmed by 8 bases and J by 8 bases, leaving 21 bases between them. The germline V gene encodes CDR1 LNHDA and CDR2 SQIVND (reference sequence). This CDR3 spans 14 amino acids. Written as DNA, the CDR3 is TGTGCCAGTCAAGGTACGGTCCGGGCCCTAGAAGCTTTCTTT. This sequence encodes CASQGTVRALEAFF.

The genes are TRBV6-1 and TRBJ1-1, with a possible D match to TRBD1 (5 bases). The CDR3 has 13 residues. CDR1 and CDR2 from the germline V gene are MNHNS and SASEGT. Between the trimmed V and J ends, which lost 7 bases and 4 bases, there was a span of 13 bases. The CDR3 DNA reads TGTGCCAGCATCCTTTCAGGGTTCACTGAAGCTTTCTTT. Its protein product is CASILSGFTEAFF.